The 2 T cell receptor beta chains given below trace back to one sample, sequenced in a study of blood T cell repertoires in COVID-19. The repertoire was sequenced with immunoSEQ multiplex PCR; TCRdb's copy has only in-frame clones and lacks some. The sample has roughly 100,000 clones, roughly 79% seen once. The sample was peripheral blood. These receptors all stem from a woman aged 70 to 79 with acute or convalescent COVID-19.

The gene calls are TRBV7-6 and TRBJ2-1; 16 nucleotides match TRBD2. CDR3 size: 15 residues. Germline trimming cut 6 bases from V and 8 bases from J; bases unmatched to any gene: 4. The germline V gene has CDR1 SGHVS and CDR2 FNYEAQ. The CDR3 bases are TGTGCCAGCAGGCCAGGGACTAGCGGGAGGGATGAGCAGTTCTTC. It is translated as CASRPGTSGRDEQFF. Full variable domain (remainder filled in from reference TRBV7-6 and TRBJ2-1): GAGVSQSPRYKVTKRGQDVALRCDPISGHVSLYWYRQALGQGPEFLTYFNYEAQQDKSGLPNDRFSAERPEGSISTLTIQRTEQRDSAMYRCASRPGTSGRDEQFFGPGTRLTVL.

The rearrangement joins TRBV4-1 to TRBJ2-7; TRBD1 might be the D (6 bases). CDR1 and CDR2 (germline): MGHRA, YSYEKL. V lost 2 bases to trimming and J lost 6 bases, with 14 bases between them. The CDR3 extends over 14 amino acids. The chain's CDR3 is CASSQQGLLGEQYF. The CDR3 coding sequence is TGCGCCAGCAGCCAACAGGGGCTATTAGGCGAGCAGTACTTC.